This paragraph reports one T cell receptor (beta chain). This specimen comes from a study of blood T cell repertoires in COVID-19. Study-wide background: The United States, Italy and Spain were the sources of the acute and convalescent COVID-19 samples. Sources were T cells, B-cell-depleted T cells, or PBMCs; the material itself was cDNA or gDNA.

Germline V CDR1 and CDR2: SGHTA, FQGNSA. CDR3 length equals 16 residues. Germline trimming cut 1 base from V and 3 bases from J; bases unmatched to any gene: 6. In the original workflow: Researchers report that nucleated cell counts were estimated from reference gene primer amplification. Sequencing used immunoSEQ multiplex PCR; TCRdb keeps in-frame clones, though not all of them. That table is the source of V, J and clone size, and D and trimming were worked out from the DNA. Of roughly 100,000 clones in the sample, roughly four fifths were seen once. The sample comprised peripheral blood. The gene calls are TRBV7-2 and TRBJ1-5, with TRBD1 matching over 7 bases. This sequence originates from a man between 60 and 70 years old with acute or convalescent COVID-19. CDR3 loop: CASSLEYRGANQPQHF. The CDR3 nucleotides read TGTGCCAGCAGCTTAGAGTACAGGGGTGCCAATCAGCCCCAGCATTTT.